A single sample is the source of the 32 T cell receptor beta chains below, sequenced in a study of T-cell memory formation after mild COVID-19. TCRdb re-called the 5' RACE reads through MiXCR, storing one row per CDR3 protein. The top ten hold about 23% of the sample, which has roughly 170,000 distinct CDR3 sequences, 20% to 25% seen once. The specimen sequenced was PBMCs or a T cell subset sorted from them (not recorded which). These TCRs come from an adult woman who had mild COVID-19 (a few samples of this study predate the infection). Cell type and time point are not known.

J is TRBJ2-1 and V is TRBV9; D unresolved. Germline values: CDR1 SGDLS, CDR2 YYNGEE. This CDR3 spans 13 amino acids. Trimming stripped 0 bases from V and 4 bases from J, with 5 bases between. The CDR3, as DNA: TGTGCCAGCAGCGTAGGCTCATACAATGAGCAGTTCTTC. Protein: CASSVGSYNEQFF.

The CDR3 coding sequence is TGTGCCAGCAGGACACCGGCCTTCCACACATCCTACGAGCAGTACTTC. This translates into CASRTPAFHTSYEQYF. The chain is built from TRBV6-2 or TRBV6-3 and TRBJ2-7; no clear D gene. The CDR3 has 16 amino acids. Trimming took 6 bases from V and 1 from J, leaving 19 bases between them. Looked up from germline, CDR1 is MNHEY and CDR2 is SVGEGT.

This clonotype is medium-sized within its sample. The chain combines TRBV4-1 with TRBJ2-1, with D perhaps TRBD2 (6 bases). The CDR3 length is 18 residues. Germline V gives CDR1 MGHRA, CDR2 YSYEKL. Trimming removed 4 bases from V and 0 bases from J, with 19 bases in between. CDR3 sequence (DNA): TGCGCCAGCAGCCTCACCCCTCCGGGGGACTTCTCCTACAATGAGCAGTTCTTC. Translated, it gives CASSLTPPGDFSYNEQFF.

This clonotype occurred a few times. The V gene is TRBV7-9, the J gene TRBJ2-3, with D uncertain. Per the germline V gene, CDR1 is SEHNR and CDR2 is FQNEAQ (reference sequence). Trimming took 5 bases from V and 6 from J, leaving 12 bases between them. This CDR3 contains 13 residues. CDR3 loop: CASSRLMDDTQYF. Here the CDR3 DNA reads TGTGCCAGCAGCCGCCTGATGGACGATACGCAGTATTTT.

This sequence joins TRBV24-1 and TRBJ2-1; D is possibly TRBD1 (5 bases). The CDR3 sequence is 16 residues long. Trimming stripped 4 bases from V and 4 bases from J, with 16 bases between. Germline V lookup: CDR1 KGHDR, CDR2 SFDVKD. The CDR3 loop reads CATSDPDQGLYNEQFF. Written as DNA, the CDR3 is TGTGCCACCAGTGACCCCGACCAGGGATTATACAATGAGCAGTTCTTC.

Only a few counts were recorded for this clonotype. The chain recombines TRBV7-8 with TRBJ2-7; no clear D gene. This CDR3 is 16 amino acids long. Germline CDR1 reads SGHVS; CDR2 reads FQNEAQ. V was trimmed by 2 bases and J by 5 bases, leaving 19 bases between them. The CDR3 DNA reads as TGTGCCAGCAGCTTAAATTTGGCCCGCCATCCCCACGAGCAGTACTTC. The encoded protein is CASSLNLARHPHEQYF.

This clonotype has a handful of counts. V is TRBV5-5 and J is TRBJ2-5; 12 bases match TRBD1. The CDR3 totals 15 residues. CDR1 SGHKS and CDR2 YYEKEE come from the germline V gene (reference sequence). With V trimmed by 4 bases and J by 5 bases, 6 bases remained unmatched. CDR3 in DNA: TGTGCCAGCAGCAGGGACAGGGGGCAAGGGGAGACCCAGTACTTC. Translation: CASSRDRGQGETQYF.

The rearrangement uses TRBV10-2 and TRBJ2-1, with D uncertain. The CDR3 extends over 13 amino acids. Germline V gene sequence: CDR1 WSHSY, CDR2 SAAADI. Trimming took 2 bases from V and 4 from J, leaving 6 bases between them. The CDR3 nucleotides are TGCGCCAGCAGTGAGACCCATTACAATGAGCAGTTCTTC. This sequence encodes CASSETHYNEQFF.

This clonotype was observed a handful of times. The V call is TRBV11-2, the J call TRBJ2-3; TRBD2 is a possible D gene (5 bases). This CDR3 has 15 residues. The germline V and J ends were trimmed by 5 bases and 4 bases, with 16 bases remaining between them. Germline V lookup: CDR1 SGHAT, CDR2 FQNNGV. CDR3 region: CASSPFGGSADTQYF. The CDR3 bases are TGTGCCAGCAGCCCCTTCGGTGGTAGCGCAGATACGCAGTATTTT.

The sample holds a few counts of this clonotype. CDR3 sequence reads: CASSSLLWGTNYGYTF. DNA of the CDR3: TGTGCCAGCAGCTCGCTATTATGGGGAACTAACTATGGCTACACCTTC. This chain uses TRBV7-3 with TRBJ1-2; D gene uncertain. The CDR3 length is 16 residues. Germline V lookup: CDR1 SGHTA, CDR2 FQGTGA. Trimming pared 4 bases from V and 0 bases from J, leaving 15 bases between.

This clonotype was observed a few times. The chain combines TRBV6-5 with TRBJ2-1; D gene uncertain. Germline CDR1 is MNHEY and CDR2 is SVGAGI. Trimming left V 2 bases short and J 0 bases short, with 20 bases between. CDR3 size: 19 residues. CDR3 bases: TGTGCCAGCAGTTACGACATCGCTCCGTTAGGCGGCTCCTACAATGAGCAGTTCTTC. Translation gives CASSYDIAPLGGSYNEQFF.

This clonotype was detected only a few times. This chain joins TRBV12-3 or TRBV12-4 and TRBJ2-2, with 8 bases identical to TRBD1. With 7 bases clipped from V and 9 bases from J, the junction kept 10 bases outside the gene matches. The CDR3 loop spans 14 amino acids. Written as DNA, the CDR3 is TGTGCCAGCACCCTATCCGACAGGGGTTGGGAGCTGTTTTTT. Its protein is CASTLSDRGWELFF.

The chain uses TRBV27 and TRBJ2-5; 8 bases align to TRBD1. The CDR3 sequence is 14 residues long. Trimming cost V 2 bases and J 5 bases; bases outside gene matches: 4. The germline CDR1 and CDR2 sequences are MNHEY and SMNVEV (reference sequence). The DNA for the CDR3 is TGTGCCAGCAGTTTACAGGGGGCAGGGGAGACCCAGTACTTC. It codes for CASSLQGAGETQYF.

V usage is TRBV20-1 and J usage is TRBJ1-2; 8 bases fit TRBD1. The CDR3 runs to 14 residues. Germline CDR1 DFQATT, CDR2 SNEGSKA (reference sequence). V was pared by 0 bases and J by 4 bases, with 4 bases of the junction left unmatched. CDR3 DNA: TGCAGTGCTAGAGATTGGACAGGGCCCTATGGCTACACCTTC. Translation: CSARDWTGPYGYTF.

This clonotype was counted a few times. V usage is TRBV9 and J usage is TRBJ2-7, with 11 nucleotides matching TRBD2. The CDR3 is made up of 16 amino acids. The V gene end was trimmed by 2 bases and the J gene end by 7 bases; junction bases not matched to a gene: 11. Per the germline V gene, CDR1 is SGDLS and CDR2 is YYNGEE. The CDR3 bases are TGTGCCAGCAGCGTGGCCGGGACTAGCGGCGTTGAAGAGCAGTACTTC. It codes for CASSVAGTSGVEEQYF.

The chain combines TRBV4-1 with TRBJ2-2; no definite D call. V lost 0 bases to trimming and J lost 4 bases, with 18 bases between them. Per the germline V gene, CDR1 is MGHRA and CDR2 is YSYEKL. This CDR3 is built from 18 residues. Here the CDR3 reads CASSQDPPTTSSTGELFF. CDR3 DNA sequence: TGCGCCAGCAGCCAAGATCCCCCAACGACCTCGAGCACCGGGGAGCTGTTTTTT.

The rearrangement links TRBV3-1 to TRBJ1-1, with D possibly TRBD1 on 6 matching bases. Germline CDR1 is LGHDT and CDR2 is YNNKEL (reference sequence). The CDR3 length is 14 residues. Trimming removed 5 bases from V and 1 base from J, with 11 bases in between. The CDR3 loop is CASSLMGQNTEAFF. The CDR3 DNA is TGTGCCAGCAGCTTGATGGGACAGAACACTGAAGCTTTCTTT.

This clonotype was counted between two and nine times. The J gene is TRBJ2-1, the V gene TRBV9; D is tentatively TRBD1 or TRBD2 (6 bases each). The V gene's germline CDR1 is SGDLS and CDR2 YYNGEE. The V end was cut by 3 bases, the J end by 9 bases, with 10 bases between. The length of the CDR3 is 12 residues. The CDR3, as DNA: TGTGCCAGCAGCGGGCCGGGGGCTGAGCAGTTCTTC. Amino acids: CASSGPGAEQFF. The variable domain in full, with the rest retrieved from reference TRBV9 and TRBJ2-1, is DSGVTQTPKHLITATGQRVTLRCSPRSGDLSVYWYQQSLDQGLQFLIQYYNGEERAKGNILERFSAQQFPDLHSELNLSSLELGDSALYFCASSGPGAEQFFGPGTRLTVL.

This clonotype came up a few times. The rearrangement links TRBV6-2 or TRBV6-3 to TRBJ2-7; D not resolved. Germline V CDR1 and CDR2: MNHEY, SVGEGT. The V gene lost 5 bases and the J gene lost 3 bases, with 8 bases spanning the gap. CDR3 length: 12 amino acids. The CDR3 nucleotides are TGTGCCAGCAGTAGGCCACACTACGAGCAGTACTTC. Protein product: CASSRPHYEQYF.

This clonotype showed up just a few times. The chain links TRBV24-1 to TRBJ2-2, with TRBD1 identical over 7 bases. The CDR3 sequence is 17 residues long. The germline gives CDR1 KGHDR, CDR2 SFDVKD. With 1 base clipped from V and 0 bases from J, the junction kept 4 bases outside the gene matches. The CDR3 sequence: CATSDFARGPNTGELFF. The CDR3, as DNA: TGTGCCACCAGTGATTTTGCAAGGGGGCCGAACACCGGGGAGCTGTTTTTT.

This chain links TRBV20-1 with TRBJ2-1; TRBD2 might be the D (7 bases). CDR1 is DFQATT and CDR2 is SNEGSKA in the germline V gene (reference sequence). CDR3 size: 12 residues. CDR3 sequence: CSRGASYNEQFF. In DNA form, the CDR3 reads TGCAGCCGGGGGGCCTCCTACAATGAGCAGTTCTTC.

This clonotype has just a few counts. This chain joins TRBV7-6 and TRBJ2-3, with 8 nucleotides matching TRBD2. Germline lookup yields CDR1 SGHVS and CDR2 FNYEAQ. Losses at the gene ends were 3 bases for V and 7 bases for J; bases not matched to a gene: 12. This CDR3 contains 16 residues. In nucleotides, the CDR3 is TGTGCCAGCAGCTTGGACGAAAGAGCGGGAGTAAATACGCAGTATTTT. It is translated as CASSLDERAGVNTQYF.

The chain combines TRBV6-5 with TRBJ2-3; maybe TRBD2 (5 bases). In germline, CDR1 is MNHEY, CDR2 SVGAGI. This CDR3 has 14 residues. Trimming took off 6 bases at V and 2 bases at J, with 12 bases between the two ends. The CDR3 loop reads CASSPTSFTDTQYF. CDR3 bases: TGTGCCAGCAGCCCAACTAGTTTCACAGATACGCAGTATTTT.

This clonotype was found many times. The CDR3 DNA is TGCGCCAGCAGCCAAGACTCTAGCTACGAGCAGTACTTC. Protein: CASSQDSSYEQYF. The V gene is TRBV4-3, the J gene TRBJ2-7; no firm D call. Germline lookup yields CDR1 LGHNA and CDR2 YSLEER. The CDR3 is 13 amino acids. Trimming took off 0 bases at V and 3 bases at J, with 6 bases between the two ends.

The chain recombines TRBV6-4 with TRBJ1-6; a weak D match, TRBD1 (6 bases). V was clipped by 0 bases and J by 9 bases, with 9 bases between them. The germline CDR1 and CDR2 sequences are MRHNA and SNTAGT. The CDR3 runs 14 residues. This CDR3 reads CASSDSEQGSPLHF. The CDR3 DNA reads TGTGCCAGCAGTGACTCAGAACAGGGTTCACCCCTCCACTTT.

This clonotype is labeled as medium-sized (0.01 to 0.1%). The chain uses TRBV12-3 or TRBV12-4 and TRBJ1-1; D is possibly TRBD1 (6 bases). V dropped 4 bases and J dropped 4 bases, with 13 bases sitting between them. This CDR3 is built from 14 residues. For the CDR3, the DNA is TGTGCCAGCAGTTCTACAGGGTGGGGCACTGAAGCTTTCTTT. It encodes CASSSTGWGTEAFF.

This clonotype was found a few times. This chain joins TRBV6-1 and TRBJ2-3; 8 nucleotides match TRBD1. This CDR3 has 16 amino acids. Unmatched junction bases numbered 6, after V lost 0 bases and J lost 4 bases. Germline CDR1 reads MNHNS; CDR2 reads SASEGT. DNA for the CDR3: TGTGCCAGCAGTGAAGCTCCGGGACAGGACCCAGATACGCAGTATTTT. Its protein product is CASSEAPGQDPDTQYF.

The chain has TRBV4-1 and TRBJ2-2; 11 bases map to TRBD2. Germline-derived CDR1 and CDR2 are MGHRA and YSYEKL. The CDR3 has 18 amino acids. J lost 4 bases, V lost 6 bases, and 13 bases had no gene match. The CDR3, as DNA: TGCGCCAGCAGTCCCGTTCTAGCGGGGGGCCCATCCACCGGGGAGCTGTTTTTT. Translated, it gives CASSPVLAGGPSTGELFF.

The chain combines TRBV7-9 with TRBJ1-6; 7 bases are a match to TRBD1. The germline CDR1 and CDR2 sequences are SEHNR and FQNEAQ (reference sequence). The CDR3 covers 16 residues. V shed 3 bases and J 0 bases; nucleotides not matched to a gene: 2. The CDR3, as DNA: TGTGCCAGCAGCTTGGGGGACAGCTCCTATAATTCACCCCTCCACTTT. This translates into CASSLGDSSYNSPLHF.

The chain recombines TRBV5-1 with TRBJ1-1, with 9 bases aligning to TRBD1. CDR1 SGHRS and CDR2 YFSETQ come from the germline V gene. This CDR3 contains 15 residues. The V segment lost 4 bases and the J segment 0 bases; nucleotides outside the gene matches: 4. The CDR3 spells CASSPGQGVNTEAFF. The CDR3 DNA is TGCGCCAGCAGCCCGGGACAGGGCGTGAACACTGAAGCTTTCTTT.

This clonotype was counted between two and nine times. The chain recombines TRBV10-3 with TRBJ1-1; D ambiguous. Germline V gives CDR1 ENHRY, CDR2 SYGVKD. The CDR3 has 16 residues. The germline V and J ends were trimmed by 0 bases and 4 bases, with 15 bases remaining between them. CDR3 sequence reads: CAISESTTRLGTEAFF. The CDR3 region has the DNA TGTGCCATCAGTGAGTCGACTACAAGGCTTGGCACTGAAGCTTTCTTT.

V is TRBV7-8 and J is TRBJ2-7, with 8 bases fitting TRBD2. The CDR3 extends over 16 amino acids. The trim removed 2 bases at V and 2 bases at J, leaving 8 bases unmatched. Per germline, CDR1 SGHVS and CDR2 FQNEAQ. CDR3 sequence reads: CASSLWSGSGPYEQYF. The CDR3 DNA reads as TGTGCCAGCAGCTTATGGAGCGGGAGTGGTCCCTACGAGCAGTACTTC.